This TCR beta chain stems from a study of T-cell memory formation after mild COVID-19. CDR3 length equals 16 residues. Germline assignment: CDR1 LNHNV and CDR2 YYDKDF (reference sequence). V gave up 0 bases and J gave up 6 bases; unmatched junction bases: 6. 5'RACE with constant-segment primers built TCRalpha and TCRbeta cDNA libraries with UMIs. TCRdb re-derived calls from the 5' RACE reads in MiXCR, one entry per CDR3 protein. The profile shows approximately 7,400 distinct CDR3 sequences, roughly 30% of them singletons. This clonotype was seen at least ten times. Its antigen is not known. Notes on the study in general: Clones that contracted clustered mainly in CM and EM if CD4+ and in EMRA if CD8+. Pre-infection memory carried some responding clones, suggesting that cross-reactive memory joined.

Sequencing used PBMCs or a T cell subset sorted from them (not recorded which). The sequence was collected from an adult woman who had mild COVID-19 (a few samples of this study predate the infection). Cell type and time point are not known. The V gene is TRBV15, the J gene TRBJ2-1; TRBD2 matches at 9 bases. The CDR3 sequence is CATSREKREVGNEQFF. As DNA, the CDR3 is TGTGCCACCAGCAGAGAAAAGCGGGAGGTTGGCAATGAGCAGTTCTTC.